This TCR beta chain was captured by sequencing in a study of sequential checkpoint blockade in melanoma (dated by TCRdb to the late 2010s). Regarding the research as a whole: In a 1:1 randomization, patients received either first-line nivolumab then ipilimumab (arm A) or ipilimumab then nivolumab (arm B). Maintenance nivolumab came after both trial sequences.

The treatment or condition label here, explained by the study, means: randomized to nivolumab then ipilimumab (arm A) or the reverse (arm B). Prior DNA-damaging chemotherapy had not been received by any trial patient. A FACS Aria II flow cytometer was used to sort live CD3+CD8+ cells that were negative for CD19 and CD56 from thawed PBMCs. Samples were obtained from patients with melanoma enrolled in CheckMate 064, a randomized, open-label phase II trial of sequential checkpoint blockade. Peripheral blood mononuclear cells were collected by leukapheresis, purified using Ficoll-Paque, and frozen in human serum containing around 10% DMSO. Immediately after sorting, the purity of sorted blood CD3+CD8+ cells was verified to be >98%, after which DNA was extracted. TCRbeta CDR3 regions were immunosequenced from genomic DNA with the immunoSEQ Assay. Prior to high-throughput sequencing, genomic DNA was amplified by bias-controlled multiplex PCR. The original pipeline was this. To quantify the absolute abundance of each unique TCRbeta CDR3 region, the sequences were collapsed and filtered. Clonality, defined as 1 minus Pielou's evenness, was calculated using only productive rearrangements. Clones with significantly greater frequencies in on-treatment versus baseline samples were identified using a previously published method. TCRdb holds this immuneACCESS table with in-frame rearrangements only. Some clones are missing; in checked studies, unresolved V genes explain under half, and the rest has no known cause. Clone size and the V and J calls come from that table; the DNA yielded D and trimming. In this sample the table shows about 5,300 clones, 70% to 80% of which occur a single time. The top ten hold roughly 61% of the sample.

CDR1 and CDR2 (SGHVS, FQNEAQ) derive from the germline V gene. Ends trimmed: V by 1 base, J by 5 bases; bases unmatched to a gene: 7. The CDR3 has 17 amino acids, counting the end cysteine and phenylalanine. Just the 51-base CDR3 DNA is kept, in frame starting at base 1. Results and caveats for the whole study, not just this receptor: Larger, independent patient cohorts are needed to validate the response-prediction model that combines TCR metrics and mutation burden.

Of note for this clone: Its antigen remains undetermined. Nothing much larger sits one base from this clone, and base qualities are not available.

The sample was CD8+ T cells sorted from blood (inferred from file names), taken from a patient given nivolumab and ipilimumab in sequence. The TCR sequence derives from a human donor with melanoma. The chain was built from TRBV7-8 and TRBJ2-3, with 12 bases aligning to TRBD2. This receptor carries the CDR3 CASSLVASGGAIDTQYF. DNA sequence: TGTGCCAGCAGCTTAGTAGCTAGCGGGGGGGCAATAGATACGCAGTATTTT.